This record covers a single T cell receptor (beta chain). Patients in Seattle were enrolled during active infection, then followed longitudinally. This record belongs to a study of blood T cell repertoires in COVID-19. The data were produced by immunoSEQ multiplex PCR, yet TCRdb's version contains in-frame clones alone and is incomplete. The sample contains hundreds of thousands of clones, approximately 88% of which appear only once. Germline V CDR1 and CDR2: SNHLY, FYNNEI. This CDR3 region has 15 residues. V lost 2 bases to trimming and J lost 2 bases; unmatched junction nucleotides: 5. The TCR originated in a woman in her 30s with COVID-19, enrolled during active disease. The sample comprised peripheral blood. The genes are TRBV2 and TRBJ2-5; 7 bases match TRBD2. This CDR3 is CASSERLAAQETQYF. The CDR3 DNA sequence: TGTGCCAGCAGTGAACGACTAGCAGCACAAGAGACCCAGTACTTC.